This T cell receptor (beta chain) was found in a study of T cells in localized non-small cell lung cancer. Repertoires were generated with immunoSEQ multiplex PCR, while TCRdb's copy carries only in-frame clones and drops some. The sample holds roughly 39,000 clones, 90% to 95% seen once. General observations from the study: An association was observed between higher blood T cell density and longer overall survival.

Turning to this clone: Its specificity is not known.

The CDR3 contains 13 residues. Germline V gene lookup returns CDR1 LNHDA and CDR2 SQIVND (reference sequence). Trimming shortened V by 2 bases and J by 1 base, and 3 bases separated the two germline ends. The chain couples TRBV19 to TRBJ2-1; D is unresolved. Sequences were derived from PBMCs, sampled before any cancer treatment. This sequence originates from a woman aged 40-69 years with stage II lung adenocarcinoma. The CDR3 spells CASSIRSYNEQFF. DNA of the CDR3: TGTGCCAGTAGTATAAGGTCCTACAATGAGCAGTTCTTC. The full variable domain, with the rest looked up from reference TRBV19 and TRBJ2-1, is DGGITQSPKYLFRKEGQNVTLSCEQNLNHDAMYWYRQDPGQGLRLIYYSQIVNDFQKGDIAEGYSVSREKKESFPLTVTSAQKNPTAFYLCASSIRSYNEQFFGPGTRLTVL.